This TCR beta chain was found in a study of control samples from healthy donors and cancer patients (dated by TCRdb to about 2020). The sample holds one count of this clone. Its antigen is unknown. It has no much larger one-base neighbor in the sample; base qualities were not kept. From the germline V gene, CDR1 is SGHAT and CDR2 is FQNNGV. The CDR3 measures 16 amino acids from cysteine to phenylalanine. Kept here is only the CDR3 DNA, which spans 48 bases and is read in frame from base 1. V is reduced by 3 bases and J by 7 bases, leaving a spacing of 16 bases between them. The library came from the immunoSEQ multiplex PCR assay. TCRdb provides this immuneACCESS table in a form limited to in-frame rearrangements. Some clones are lacking; in checked studies, under half of them reflect an unresolved V gene, and why the rest are absent is not known. The sample profile shows some 210,000 clones; 91% of them were found once. The ten largest clones represent 1.5% to 2% of the sample.

The sequence is built from TRBV11-2 and TRBJ1-6; 6 matching bases give a weak D call of TRBD1. The material sequenced was blood. The origin of this receptor is a young man in good health. This receptor has the CDR3 CASSFQGQSANSPLHF. The DNA sequence is TGTGCCAGCAGCTTTCAGGGGCAGTCGGCCAATTCACCCCTCCACTTT.